This TCR beta chain appears in the sequencing data of a study of shared clonotypes between healthy human individuals. Overall study results and limits: Tissue TCR repertoires likely differ from these blood-only repertoires.

Tens of thousands of T cell genomes, or approximately 200 ng DNA, went into the sorted-subset replicate PCRs. Some clones are missing from TCRdb's copy, which holds only in-frame ones; the method was immunoSEQ multiplex PCR. The sample lists about 2.3 million clones, 85% to 95% occurring once. The CDR3 length is 16 residues. Trimming removed 4 bases from V and 4 bases from J, with 16 bases in between. From germline, CDR1 is MDHEN and CDR2 SYDVKM. With regard to this clone: Its antigen is not known.

The chain carries TRBV28 and TRBJ1-4; no definite D call. The source of this sequence is a young man in good health. Some clones in this sample may be carry-over from other donors' samples. Sequenced input: naive CD4+ T cells from PBMCs. Subset specified: CD45RA+ positively selected. DNA of the CDR3: TGTGCCAGCAGTTCCTCTGGGCCAGCTCTTAATGAAAAACTGTTTTTT. Protein sequence: CASSSSGPALNEKLFF. The entire variable domain, with the rest obtained from reference TRBV28 and TRBJ1-4, is as follows: DVKVTQSSRYLVKRTGEKVFLECVQDMDHENMFWYRQDPGLGLRLIYFSYDVKMKEKGDIPEGYSVSREKKERFSLILESASTNQTSMYLCASSSSGPALNEKLFFGSGTQLSVL.